The clone carrying this T cell receptor beta chain appeared once. Its cognate antigen is unknown. The data belong to a study of cytomegalovirus exposure and HLA in healthy donors. Germline CDR1 reads SEHNR; CDR2 reads FQNEAQ (reference sequence). The V and J ends lost 5 bases and 2 bases, in that order; junction bases with no gene match: 6. The CDR3 contains 16 residues. The PCR ran on 60 Vbeta and 13 Jbeta primers. In the source study's methods: A later analysis tallied tens of millions of unique TCR beta chains, 8.5 million to 11 million of them shared. Libraries were prepared by immunoSEQ multiplex PCR; TCRdb keeps only in-frame clonotypes and omits some of them. That table supplies the V and J calls and clone size; D and trimming were determined from the DNA. The profile shows about 120,000 clones, roughly three quarters of them singletons. Findings of the study overall: HLA restriction was apparent for most CMV-associated TCR beta chains in a later analysis. Several of the most significant clusters appeared linked to common viral pathogens, based on a later analysis.

Sequenced input: PBMCs. The sequence was obtained from a woman in her thirties or forties in good health and CMV-seropositive. J is TRBJ1-2 and V is TRBV7-9, with 12 bases fitting TRBD1. CDR3 protein: CASSPGTGGANYGYTF. Written as DNA, the CDR3 is TGTGCCAGCAGCCCCGGGACAGGGGGCGCAAACTATGGCTACACCTTC.